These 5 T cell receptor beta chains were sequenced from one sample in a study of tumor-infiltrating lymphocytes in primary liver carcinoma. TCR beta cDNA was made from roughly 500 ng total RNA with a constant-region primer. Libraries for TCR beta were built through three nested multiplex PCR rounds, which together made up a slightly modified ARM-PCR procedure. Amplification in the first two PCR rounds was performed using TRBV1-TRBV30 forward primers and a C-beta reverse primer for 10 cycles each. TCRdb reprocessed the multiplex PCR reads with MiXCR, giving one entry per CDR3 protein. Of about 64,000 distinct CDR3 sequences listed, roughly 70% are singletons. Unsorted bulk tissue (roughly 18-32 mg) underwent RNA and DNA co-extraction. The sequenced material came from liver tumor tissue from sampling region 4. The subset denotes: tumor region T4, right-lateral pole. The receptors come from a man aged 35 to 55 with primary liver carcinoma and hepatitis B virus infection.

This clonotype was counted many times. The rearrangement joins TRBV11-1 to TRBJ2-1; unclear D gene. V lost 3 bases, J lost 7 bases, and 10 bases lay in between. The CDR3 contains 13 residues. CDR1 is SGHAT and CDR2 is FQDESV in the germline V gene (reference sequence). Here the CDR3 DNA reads TGTGCCAGCAGCTTCGGCACGGATAATGAGCAGTTCTTC. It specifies CASSFGTDNEQFF.

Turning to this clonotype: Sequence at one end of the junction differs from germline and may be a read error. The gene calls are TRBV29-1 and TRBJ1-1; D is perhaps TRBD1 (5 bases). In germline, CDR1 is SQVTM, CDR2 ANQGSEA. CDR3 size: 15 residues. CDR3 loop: CIVLPGWGMNTEACF. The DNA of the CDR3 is TGCATCGTTCTTCCGGGGTGGGGGATGAACACTGAAGCTTGCTTT.

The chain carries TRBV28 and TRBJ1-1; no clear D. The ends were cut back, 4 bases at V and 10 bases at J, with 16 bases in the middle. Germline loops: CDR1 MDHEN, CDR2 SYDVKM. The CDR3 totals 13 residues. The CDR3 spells CASSSPATVAAFF. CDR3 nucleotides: TGTGCCAGCAGTTCACCGGCCACAGTGGCAGCTTTCTTT.

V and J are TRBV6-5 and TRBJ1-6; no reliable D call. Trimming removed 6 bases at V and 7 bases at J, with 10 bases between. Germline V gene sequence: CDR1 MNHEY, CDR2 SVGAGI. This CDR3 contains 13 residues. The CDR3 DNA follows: TGTGCCAGCAGGGCTAGGTACAATTCACCCCTCCACTTT. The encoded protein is CASRARYNSPLHF.

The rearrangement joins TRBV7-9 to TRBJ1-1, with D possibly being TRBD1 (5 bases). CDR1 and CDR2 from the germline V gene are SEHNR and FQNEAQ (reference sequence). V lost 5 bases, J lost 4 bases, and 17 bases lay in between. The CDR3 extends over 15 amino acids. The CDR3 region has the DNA TGTGCCAGCAGCACCCGGACATCTTCGAGCACTGAAGCTTTCTTT. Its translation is CASSTRTSSSTEAFF.